Each of the 21 T cell receptor beta chains below was sequenced from the same sample in a study of cytomegalovirus exposure and HLA in healthy donors. The study ran its PCR with 60 Vbeta and 13 Jbeta primers. TCRdb's table, derived via immunoSEQ multiplex PCR, lists solely in-frame clones and lacks some. This sample has 99,000 or so clones; 9.5% to 15% occur once, and the top ten carry approximately 16%. Sequencing was performed on PBMCs. The receptors were sampled from a man aged 35 to 55 in good health and CMV-seropositive.

This sequence joins TRBV13 and TRBJ1-2, with 9 bases aligning to TRBD1. The germline CDR1 and CDR2 sequences are PRHDT and FYEKMQ (reference sequence). There are 19 residues in the CDR3. J gave up 7 bases and V 0 bases, and 18 bases lay outside the gene matches. The CDR3, as DNA: TGTGCCAGCAGCTTAGGAACCGCCCCCCGACAGGGGGTAGAGGGTGGCTACACCTTC. This codes for CASSLGTAPRQGVEGGYTF.

The chain links TRBV7-6 to TRBJ1-4; TRBD1 aligns across 7 bases. CDR1 is SGHVS, CDR2 FNYEAQ, per germline. V was pared by 5 bases and J by 5 bases, with 5 bases of the junction left unmatched. There are 14 residues in the CDR3. The CDR3 reads CASSQTGSNEKLFF. The CDR3 nucleotides read TGTGCCAGCAGCCAGACAGGGTCCAATGAAAAACTGTTTTTT.

This clone was seen only a few times. The chain combines TRBV5-6 with TRBJ2-1; D unclear. V was clipped by 0 bases and J by 8 bases, with 9 bases between them. Per germline, CDR1 SGHDT and CDR2 YYEEEE. This CDR3 has 13 amino acids. CDR3 DNA sequence: TGTGCCAGCAGCTTGGGAATAGTTGATGAGCAGTTCTTC. As protein: CASSLGIVDEQFF.

Only a few counts were recorded for this clone. The genes are TRBV25-1 and TRBJ2-5; 10 bases are shared with TRBD2. This CDR3 spans 15 amino acids. The V and J ends lost 3 bases and 6 bases, in that order; junction bases with no gene match: 7. From germline, CDR1 is MGHDK and CDR2 SYGVNS. In DNA form, the CDR3 reads TGTGCCAGCAGTGATCCAGGACTAGCGGCACAGACCCAGTACTTC. This gives the protein CASSDPGLAAQTQYF.

V gene TRBV7-6 combines with J gene TRBJ2-7; D is uncertain. CDR1 and CDR2 from the germline V gene are SGHVS and FNYEAQ. Deletions cut 0 bases from V and 5 bases from J, with 5 bases between. The CDR3 is made up of 12 amino acids. Written as DNA, the CDR3 is TGTGCCAGCAGCTTAGCGCGGAACGAGCAGTACTTC. Translating gives CASSLARNEQYF.

This clone was detected only a few times. This rearrangement joins TRBV7-9 to TRBJ2-2; D unclear. CDR3 length equals 14 residues. The germline V and J ends were trimmed by 5 bases and 1 base, with 8 bases remaining between them. Per germline, CDR1 SEHNR and CDR2 FQNEAQ (reference sequence). CDR3 region: CASSPHQNTGELFF. The CDR3 DNA follows: TGTGCCAGCAGCCCACATCAGAACACCGGGGAGCTGTTTTTT.

The table lists this clone with a few counts. Written as DNA, the CDR3 is TGTGCCAGTACCCCTTACCGGAGAAATAGCAATCAGCCCCAGCATTTT. Amino acid sequence: CASTPYRRNSNQPQHF. The chain recombines TRBV19 with TRBJ1-5; D unresolved. V was pared by 7 bases and J by 0 bases, with 16 bases between. Germline V gene sequence: CDR1 LNHDA, CDR2 SQIVND (reference sequence). The length of the CDR3 is 16 residues.

V usage is TRBV29-1 and J usage is TRBJ1-2, with unresolved D. CDR3 size: 13 residues. Germline assignment: CDR1 SQVTM and CDR2 ANQGSEA. The ends were cut back, 1 base at V and 1 base at J, with 7 bases in the middle. In DNA, the CDR3 is TGCAGCGTTGAAGGTGAGAATAACTATGGCTACACCTTC. The encoded protein is CSVEGENNYGYTF.

This clone was detected only a few times. V and J are TRBV20-1 and TRBJ1-1; D perhaps matches TRBD1 (5 bases). The CDR3 is made up of 11 amino acids. V was clipped by 7 bases and J by 7 bases, with 13 bases between them. Germline CDR1 reads DFQATT; CDR2 reads SNEGSKA (reference sequence). The CDR3 protein is CSVGAEGEAFF. In nucleotides, the CDR3 is TGCAGTGTTGGGGCGGAGGGTGAAGCTTTCTTT.

J is TRBJ2-7 and V is TRBV5-1, with TRBD2 identical over 7 bases. The trim removed 3 bases at V and 7 bases at J, leaving 7 bases unmatched. The CDR3 spans 13 residues. CDR1 and CDR2 (germline): SGHRS, YFSETQ. The CDR3 protein is CASSSPTSREQYF. CDR3 sequence (DNA): TGCGCCAGCAGCTCCCCGACTAGCAGAGAGCAGTACTTC.

This clone has more than one count but fewer than ten. The CDR3 DNA follows: TGTGCCAGCAGTCCTTACAGGGGGCGTATTGAAAAACTGTTTTTT. Its protein is CASSPYRGRIEKLFF. V gene TRBV27 combines with J gene TRBJ1-4, with TRBD1 matching over 9 bases. The length of the CDR3 is 15 residues. The V segment lost 5 bases and the J segment 7 bases; nucleotides outside the gene matches: 8. Germline loops: CDR1 MNHEY, CDR2 SMNVEV (reference sequence).

This clone was found a few times. The V call is TRBV6-4, the J call TRBJ1-1; D not certain. Trimming removed 0 bases from V and 1 base from J, with 9 bases in between. The germline V gene encodes CDR1 MRHNA and CDR2 SNTAGT. The CDR3 has 15 amino acids. CDR3 region: CASSDSGAPNTEAFF. Here the CDR3 DNA reads TGTGCCAGCAGTGACTCAGGAGCCCCGAACACTGAAGCTTTCTTT.

This sequence joins TRBV20-1 and TRBJ2-7, with 7 positions matching TRBD1. This CDR3 comprises 11 residues. The germline V gene has CDR1 DFQATT and CDR2 SNEGSKA (reference sequence). The J segment lost 5 bases and the V segment lost 6 bases, leaving 4 bases of the junction unmatched. Written as DNA, the CDR3 is TGCAGTGCCGACAGGGAACACGAGCAGTACTTC. This sequence encodes CSADREHEQYF.

The V call is TRBV6-5, the J call TRBJ2-7; D is possibly TRBD2 (6 bases). This CDR3 is 14 amino acids long. Trimming stripped 2 bases from V and 6 bases from J, with 14 bases between. CDR1 is MNHEY, CDR2 SVGAGI, per germline. The CDR3 DNA is TGTGCCAGCAGTTACGGTGGCGGAGGGAGCGAGCAGTACTTC. This encodes CASSYGGGGSEQYF.

The V call is TRBV19, the J call TRBJ1-1, with 9 bases aligning to TRBD1. From germline, CDR1 is LNHDA and CDR2 SQIVND (reference sequence). There are 15 residues in the CDR3. With V trimmed by 0 bases and J by 4 bases, 3 bases remained unmatched. The CDR3 sequence is CASSIEGTGITEAFF. The DNA for the CDR3 is TGTGCCAGTAGTATAGAAGGGACAGGGATCACTGAAGCTTTCTTT.

This clone was detected a few times. The V call is TRBV30, the J call TRBJ1-2; possible D gene TRBD1, 5 bases. Germline CDR1 and CDR2: GTSNPN and SVGIG (reference sequence). V lost 0 bases to trimming and J lost 8 bases, with 16 bases between them. CDR3 length equals 14 residues. The CDR3 DNA is TGTGCCTGGAGTGTAAGGGGATCTCAAGGGGGCTACACCTTC. Protein product: CAWSVRGSQGGYTF.

This clone has a handful of counts. This CDR3 is also generated by other DNA sequences in the sample. The chain joins TRBV5-1 to TRBJ1-1; D not certain. V dropped 0 bases and J dropped 1 base, with 4 bases sitting between them. The CDR3 is made up of 13 amino acids. CDR1 and CDR2 (germline): SGHRS, YFSETQ. In DNA, the CDR3 is TGCGCCAGCAGCTTGGACTCGAACACTGAAGCTTTCTTT. It translates to CASSLDSNTEAFF.

This chain links TRBV6-6 with TRBJ1-5, with TRBD1 identical over 7 bases. Trimming took 5 bases from V and 5 from J; bases not matched to a gene: 6. CDR3 length equals 14 residues. CDR1 is MNHNY, CDR2 SVGAGI, per germline (reference sequence). The chain's CDR3 is CASSGDSLYQPQHF. The CDR3 bases are TGTGCCAGCAGTGGGGACAGCCTATATCAGCCCCAGCATTTT.

The V call is TRBV30, the J call TRBJ2-7, with 9 bases lining up with TRBD1. After removal of 3 bases from V and 0 bases from J, the junction contained 9 bases not matched to a gene. The CDR3 consists of 16 residues. Germline V gene sequence: CDR1 GTSNPN, CDR2 SVGIG (reference sequence). The CDR3 reads CAWRLGGTGFSYEQYF. The DNA of the CDR3 is TGTGCCTGGAGGCTCGGAGGGACAGGGTTCTCCTACGAGCAGTACTTC.

A remark on this clone: This sample includes further DNA sequences coding for the same CDR3. This sequence joins TRBV5-1 and TRBJ2-1; 8 bases are shared with TRBD2. The CDR3 contains 15 residues. Looked up from germline, CDR1 is SGHRS and CDR2 is YFSETQ. With 1 base clipped from V and 4 bases from J, the junction kept 4 bases outside the gene matches. CDR3 loop: CASSLTSGGYNEQFF. The DNA for the CDR3 is TGCGCCAGCAGCTTGACTAGCGGAGGGTACAATGAGCAGTTCTTC.

This clone was counted only a few times. The V and J genes are TRBV10-1 and TRBJ2-7; 9 bases match TRBD1. V lost 0 bases and J lost 8; bases outside the gene matches: 8. The CDR3 has 15 amino acids. Germline assignment: CDR1 WNHNN and CDR2 SYGVQD (reference sequence). CDR3 DNA sequence: TGCGCCAGCAGTGAGTCCACGGGACAGGGAAGTAAGCAGTACTTC. It yields the protein CASSESTGQGSKQYF.